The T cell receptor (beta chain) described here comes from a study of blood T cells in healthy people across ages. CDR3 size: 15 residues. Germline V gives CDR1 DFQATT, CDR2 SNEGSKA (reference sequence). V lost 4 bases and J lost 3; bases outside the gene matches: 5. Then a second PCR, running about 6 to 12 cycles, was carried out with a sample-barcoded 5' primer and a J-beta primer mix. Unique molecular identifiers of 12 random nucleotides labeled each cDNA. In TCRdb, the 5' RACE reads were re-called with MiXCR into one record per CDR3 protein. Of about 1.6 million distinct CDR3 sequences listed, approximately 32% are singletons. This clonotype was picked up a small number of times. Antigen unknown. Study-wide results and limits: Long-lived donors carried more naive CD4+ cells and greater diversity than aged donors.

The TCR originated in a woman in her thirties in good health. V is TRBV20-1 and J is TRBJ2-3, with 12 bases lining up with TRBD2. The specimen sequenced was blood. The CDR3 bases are TGCAGTGCTACTAGCGGGGGGGCCTTAACAGATACGCAGTATTTT. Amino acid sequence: CSATSGGALTDTQYF.